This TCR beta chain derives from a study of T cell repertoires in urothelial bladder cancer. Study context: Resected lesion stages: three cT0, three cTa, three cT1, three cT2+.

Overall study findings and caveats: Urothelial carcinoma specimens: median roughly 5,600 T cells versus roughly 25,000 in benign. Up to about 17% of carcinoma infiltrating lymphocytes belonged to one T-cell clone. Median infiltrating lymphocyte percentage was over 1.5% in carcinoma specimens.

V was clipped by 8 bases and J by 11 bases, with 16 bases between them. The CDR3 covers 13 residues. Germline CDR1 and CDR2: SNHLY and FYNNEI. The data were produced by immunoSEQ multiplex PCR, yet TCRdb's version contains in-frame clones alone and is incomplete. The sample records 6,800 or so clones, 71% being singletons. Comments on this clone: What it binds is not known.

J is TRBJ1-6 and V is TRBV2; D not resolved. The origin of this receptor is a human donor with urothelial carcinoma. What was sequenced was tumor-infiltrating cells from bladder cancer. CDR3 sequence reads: CASRPALGPPLHF. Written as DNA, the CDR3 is TGTGCCAGCCGTCCGGCGCTAGGGCCACCCCTCCACTTT. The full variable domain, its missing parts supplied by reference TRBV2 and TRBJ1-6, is EPEVTQTPSHQVTQMGQEVILRCVPISNHLYFYWYRQILGQKVEFLVSFYNNEISEKSEIFDDQFSVERPDGSNFTLKIRSTKLEDSAMYFCASRPALGPPLHFGNGTRLTVT.